This TCR beta chain was identified during a study of CD8 T cells in Susac syndrome. Whole-study findings and limits: The study admitted that it had a relatively small number of individuals in its TCR sequencing and HLA analysis.

CD8+ and CD4+ T cells from blood underwent TCR beta sequencing, which was carried out in a high-throughput format. TEMRA cells were FACS-enriched and CD8+ and CD4+ T cells negatively isolated. RNA was extracted with the RNeasy kit, and a quantity of about 0.45 to 1 ug was reverse transcribed using random hexamers. The amplification used immunoSEQ multiplex PCR on TCR beta CDR3; it spanned 54 Vbeta and 13 Jbeta. TCRdb independently ran MiXCR on the immunoSEQ multiplex PCR reads; one entry per CDR3 protein. Here the sample spans hundreds of thousands of distinct CDR3 sequences, approximately 85% being singletons. Turning to this clonotype: Its antigen is as yet unknown.

The CDR3 runs to 15 residues. The germline gives CDR1 ENHRY, CDR2 SYGVKD. Unmatched junction bases numbered 10, after V lost 8 bases and J lost 2 bases. This clonotype was obtained from a human donor with multiple sclerosis. Sequencing was carried out using CD8+ T cells from PBMCs. The V call is TRBV10-3, the J call TRBJ2-7; 9 bases line up with TRBD2. Here the CDR3 DNA reads TGTGCCATCGGCGAAAATAGCGGGAGCGCCTACGAGCAGTACTTC. Translated: CAIGENSGSAYEQYF.